These 6 T cell receptor beta chains were all obtained from the same sample, sequenced in a study of blood T cell repertoires in COVID-19. TCRdb's copy holds only in-frame clones and misses some; the assay was immunoSEQ multiplex PCR. The profile shows about 100,000 clones, 69% of them singletons. Sequenced input: peripheral blood. Source of these receptors: a man aged 80 or over with acute or convalescent COVID-19.

This sequence joins TRBV9 and TRBJ1-1; D unresolved. V was clipped by 1 base and J by 4 bases, with 11 bases between them. CDR1 is SGDLS and CDR2 is YYNGEE in the germline V gene. The length of the CDR3 is 14 residues. In DNA, the CDR3 is TGTGCCAGCAGCGTATCCCCGGGGTTCACTGAAGCTTTCTTT. Its protein is CASSVSPGFTEAFF. Supplemented by reference TRBV9 and TRBJ1-1, the full variable domain reads DSGVTQTPKHLITATGQRVTLRCSPRSGDLSVYWYQQSLDQGLQFLIQYYNGEERAKGNILERFSAQQFPDLHSELNLSSLELGDSALYFCASSVSPGFTEAFFGQGTRLTVV.

CDR3 protein: CASYGRGRGEETQYF. DNA for the CDR3: TGTGCCAGTTACGGGCGGGGGCGCGGGGAGGAGACCCAGTACTTC. The rearrangement uses TRBV6-1 and TRBJ2-5, with a weak D call TRBD2 (7 bases). Germline V gene data show CDR1 as MNHNS and CDR2 as SASEGT. This CDR3 has 15 residues. V lost 9 bases and J 5 bases, leaving 22 bases between the germline ends.

A few counts support this clone. The chain links TRBV4-1 to TRBJ2-7; 9 positions agree with TRBD1. The junction had 10 bases not matched to a gene; V was cut back by 3 bases and J by 7 bases. Germline CDR1 MGHRA, CDR2 YSYEKL. The CDR3 consists of 15 residues. The DNA of the CDR3 is TGCGCCAGCAGCCACGGACAGGGGAAGATCGGAGAGCAGTACTTC. Residues: CASSHGQGKIGEQYF.

The chain links TRBV5-1 to TRBJ1-4, with no clear D. The V gene lost 4 bases and the J gene lost 8 bases, with 12 bases spanning the gap. This CDR3 is 13 amino acids long. Germline CDR1 is SGHRS and CDR2 is YFSETQ. The CDR3 DNA reads as TGCGCCAGCAGCCCGGGGTTGCGAGAAAAACTGTTTTTT. It specifies CASSPGLREKLFF. Variable domain in full (rest from reference TRBV5-1 and TRBJ1-4): KAGVTQTPRYLIKTRGQQVTLSCSPISGHRSVSWYQQTPGQGLQFLFEYFSETQRNKGNFPGRFSGRQFSNSRSEMNVSTLELGDSALYLCASSPGLREKLFFGSGTQLSVL.

In its sample, this clone was seen a few times. The chain couples TRBV27 to TRBJ2-4; D is ambiguous. Trimming removed 4 bases from V and 7 bases from J, with 11 bases in between. The CDR3 length is 13 residues. In germline, CDR1 is MNHEY, CDR2 SMNVEV (reference sequence). CDR3 residues: CASSSRGPNIQYF. CDR3 nucleotide sequence: TGTGCCAGCAGTTCGAGAGGTCCGAACATTCAGTACTTC.

This clone was observed a few times. This rearrangement joins TRBV5-5 to TRBJ2-7; 8 nucleotides match TRBD1. This CDR3 comprises 19 residues. Looked up from germline, CDR1 is SGHKS and CDR2 is YYEKEE (reference sequence). The J segment lost 2 bases and the V segment lost 3 bases, leaving 19 bases of the junction unmatched. DNA for the CDR3: TGTGCCAGCAGCTCTCGGAGGACAGGGTCTTCCTACACGGCCTACGAGCAGTACTTC. Translated: CASSSRRTGSSYTAYEQYF.